Listed here are 8 T cell receptor beta chains from one sample, sequenced in a study of Ad26.COV2.S vaccination and SARS-CoV-2 variants. As to treatment: about 20 received Ad26.COV2.S at low or high dose, single or two shots; roughly five received placebo; per-sample allocation not given. Sampling happened 63 days after the first vaccine or placebo injection. The method was immunoSEQ multiplex PCR; TCRdb's version includes in-frame clones alone and lacks a portion of them. The sample yields 500,000 or so clones, approximately 90% seen once. The sample consisted of peripheral blood, taken in a trial of Ad26.COV2.S vaccine versus placebo. The receptors originated from a person between 18 and 65 years old who received the Ad26.COV2.S COVID-19 vaccine or a placebo.

This chain joins TRBV4-2 and TRBJ1-2; D gene ambiguous. Germline V CDR1 and CDR2: LGHNA, YNFKEQ. The length of the CDR3 is 15 residues. The V end was cut by 1 base, the J end by 2 bases, with 11 bases between. CDR3 sequence: CASSQGQRANYGYTF. CDR3 in DNA: TGTGCCAGCAGCCAAGGCCAAAGGGCAAACTATGGCTACACCTTC.

The chain recombines TRBV6-2 or TRBV6-3 with TRBJ2-7, with 11 bases lining up with TRBD2. Trimming at V came to 5 bases and at J to 6 bases, leaving 9 bases not matched to a gene. Germline V gene data show CDR1 as MNHEY and CDR2 as SVGEGT. CDR3 length: 15 residues. As DNA, the CDR3 is TGTGCCAGCAGTCCGACTAGCGGGACATGGGGCGAGCAGTACTTC. This gives the protein CASSPTSGTWGEQYF.

CDR3: CASRLVPGLAGEGADTQYF. Written as DNA, the CDR3 is TGTGCCAGCAGGCTTGTACCGGGACTAGCGGGAGAGGGTGCAGATACGCAGTATTTT. J is TRBJ2-3 and V is TRBV11-2; 14 bases match TRBD2. CDR1 is SGHAT and CDR2 is FQNNGV in the germline V gene. J was trimmed by 4 bases and V by 6 bases; bases with no gene match: 15. The CDR3 consists of 19 residues. The whole variable domain, remainder taken from reference TRBV11-2 and TRBJ2-3, is EAGVAQSPRYKIIEKRQSVAFWCNPISGHATLYWYQQILGQGPKLLIQFQNNGVVDDSQLPKDRFSAERLKGVDSTLKIQPAKLEDSAVYLCASRLVPGLAGEGADTQYFGPGTRLTVL.

This chain connects TRBV12-5 to TRBJ1-1; D may be TRBD1 (5 bases). V dropped 7 bases and J dropped 1 base, with 10 bases sitting between them. The CDR3 length is 13 residues. The V gene's germline CDR1 is LGHNT and CDR2 FRNRAP. CDR3 DNA sequence: TGTGCTAGTGTTGAAAGGGGGAACACTGAAGCTTTCTTT. The encoded protein is CASVERGNTEAFF. The whole variable domain, remainder taken from reference TRBV12-5 and TRBJ1-1, is DARVTQTPRHKVTEMGQEVTMRCQPILGHNTVFWYRQTMMQGLELLAYFRNRAPLDDSGMPKDRFSAEMPDATLATLKIQPSEPRDSAVYFCASVERGNTEAFFGQGTRLTVV.

This clone was observed a single time. V gene TRBV2 combines with J gene TRBJ2-5; no firm D call. This CDR3 is built from 15 residues. The germline gives CDR1 SNHLY, CDR2 FYNNEI. V was cut by 0 bases and J by 4 bases, with 12 bases left in between. The CDR3 region has the DNA TGTGCCAGCAGTGAAGCGCTAGGGCTAGTAGAGACCCAGTACTTC. This codes for CASSEALGLVETQYF.

This chain links TRBV2 with TRBJ2-2; TRBD1 agrees at 8 bases. V lost 5 bases to trimming and J lost 1 base; unmatched junction nucleotides: 9. The CDR3 is 17 amino acids. CDR1 is SNHLY, CDR2 FYNNEI, per germline. The CDR3 reads CASSLFTGTGNTGELFF. CDR3 nucleotides: TGTGCCAGCAGTCTATTCACCGGGACAGGGAACACCGGGGAGCTGTTTTTT.

This chain joins TRBV3-1 (or the pseudogene TRBV3-2) and TRBJ2-1; D not resolved. Germline V gene data show CDR1 as LGHDT and CDR2 as YNNKEL (reference sequence). Trimming left V 0 bases short and J 10 bases short, with 7 bases between. This CDR3 has 12 amino acids. The CDR3 reads CASSQDRWEQFF. CDR3 bases: TGTGCCAGCAGCCAAGATAGATGGGAGCAGTTCTTC.

For the CDR3, the DNA is TGTGCCAGCAGTCCCCTCCCGATGCCGCGTAGCAATCAGCCCCAGCATTTT. This sequence encodes CASSPLPMPRSNQPQHF. V is TRBV27 and J is TRBJ1-5; unclear D gene. From germline, CDR1 is MNHEY and CDR2 SMNVEV (reference sequence). This CDR3 has 17 amino acids. The V end was cut by 5 bases, the J end by 0 bases, with 17 bases between.